The rows below give T cell receptor beta chains drawn from one sample of a study of vaccination and CD4 T cells after COVID-19. TCRdb fed the PCR reads into MiXCR, producing one record per CDR3 protein. The table includes over 11,000 distinct CDR3 sequences, 43% detected once. These TCRs' antigens remain unknown. The sample consisted of cultured CD4+ T cells from blood. The receptors derive from a human donor with COVID-19. Each CDR3 is given with its conserved first and last residue. Fields, in order: J gene, V gene, CDR3 protein.

J: TRBJ1-2; V: TRBV7-3; CDR3: CASSSTRGGNYGYTF
J: TRBJ2-5; V: TRBV5-1; CDR3: CASSFYSKAETQYF
J: TRBJ1-2; V: TRBV6-1; CDR3: CASSNRQANYGYTF
J: TRBJ2-1; V: TRBV7-9; CDR3: CASSFPDRTWQFF
J: TRBJ1-2; V: TRBV28; CDR3: CASRTGRNYGYTF
J: TRBJ1-5; V: TRBV28; CDR3: CATQVGGAEQPQHF
J: TRBJ2-5; V: TRBV10-3; CDR3: CAISQGIQETQYF
J: TRBJ2-5; V: TRBV19; CDR3: CASSQGGLDETQYF
J: TRBJ1-1; V: TRBV6-5; CDR3: CASSSVFGGEAFF
J: TRBJ2-5; V: TRBV19; CDR3: CASSPRGGDRGRETQYF
J: TRBJ2-3; V: TRBV7-9; CDR3: CASNYRGRSPSGDTQYF
J: TRBJ2-7; V: TRBV28; CDR3: CASSYLGQIYEQYF
J: TRBJ2-5; V: TRBV6-5; CDR3: CASSYGPKGTVQETQYF
J: TRBJ1-1; V: TRBV28; CDR3: CASRPTDYTEAFF
J: TRBJ2-5; V: TRBV5-1; CDR3: CASSLLRRGAETQYF
J: TRBJ2-3; V: TRBV7-7; CDR3: CASSPGRGTDTQYF
J: TRBJ2-7; V: TRBV6-1; CDR3: CASYPNGLGEDPYEQYF
J: TRBJ1-2; V: TRBV20-1; CDR3: CSAYFPGGLNGYTF
J: TRBJ2-7; V: TRBV4-2; CDR3: CASSQDLAGANYEQYF
J: TRBJ2-3; V: TRBV19; CDR3: CASSAYSGGITDTQYF
J: TRBJ1-5; V: TRBV6-2/TRBV6-3; CDR3: CASSYRGLGNQPQHF
J: TRBJ1-5; V: TRBV7-2; CDR3: CASSLDRGVQPQHF
J: TRBJ2-2; V: TRBV2; CDR3: CASSGTANTGELFF
J: TRBJ1-5; V: TRBV20-1; CDR3: CSASTGSQPQHF
J: TRBJ2-5; V: TRBV7-2; CDR3: CASSLGLGAETQYF
J: TRBJ1-1; V: TRBV28; CDR3: CASTAAGAAFF
J: TRBJ1-6; V: TRBV12-3/TRBV12-4; CDR3: CASSSGYNNSPLHF
J: TRBJ2-2; V: TRBV24-1; CDR3: CATSEGVWRGGNTGELFF
J: TRBJ2-7; V: TRBV28; CDR3: CASSLLDGTGLEQYF
J: TRBJ1-1; V: TRBV20-1; CDR3: CSTFSRGNTEAFF
J: TRBJ1-5; V: TRBV7-7; CDR3: CASSLVQGASNQPQHF
J: TRBJ2-1; V: TRBV4-1; CDR3: CASSQESGGSVSYNEQFF
J: TRBJ1-2; V: TRBV7-2; CDR3: CASSLTDAYYGYTF
J: TRBJ2-7; V: TRBV2; CDR3: CASRGDRVSPYEQYF
J: TRBJ1-1; V: TRBV20-1; CDR3: CSAREEGIAGTEAFF
J: TRBJ2-5; V: TRBV28; CDR3: CASSFKVPETQYF
J: TRBJ1-5; V: TRBV4-2; CDR3: CASSQGPVTNQPQHF
J: TRBJ1-2; V: TRBV4-1; CDR3: CASSQGGGLNYGYTF
J: TRBJ1-4; V: TRBV30; CDR3: CAWTVMRAEKLFF
J: TRBJ1-1; V: TRBV19; CDR3: CASSTRTGGNTEAFF
J: TRBJ1-3; V: TRBV7-9; CDR3: CASSFRSAGQPGNTIYF
J: TRBJ2-5; V: TRBV24-1; CDR3: CATSDSGQRGTQYF
J: TRBJ1-1; V: TRBV7-2; CDR3: CASSSLRGDNTEAFF
J: TRBJ1-2; V: TRBV20-1; CDR3: CSARVGGAGYTF
J: TRBJ1-6; V: TRBV6-1; CDR3: CASSVDNYNSPLHF